The present T cell receptor beta chain was sequenced within a study of cytomegalovirus exposure and HLA in healthy donors. On this clone: What it binds is unknown. Sequence at one end of the junction differs from germline and may be a read error.

From germline, CDR1 is SEHNR and CDR2 FQNEAQ (reference sequence). The CDR3 spans 15 residues. PCR used 60 Vbeta primers and 13 Jbeta primers. Original analysis: An analysis that came later counted 73 million or so unique TCR beta chains, approximately 10 million shared. Using immunoSEQ multiplex PCR, the repertoire was profiled, and TCRdb retains in-frame clones only, with some absent. V, J and clone size reflect that table, while D and trimming were determined from the DNA. The sample shows some 120,000 clones, roughly 78% of them seen only once. Broader study findings: The study found most TCR sequences rare, yet found some public TCRs in many donors. The authors later found most CMV-associated TCR beta chains appeared HLA-restricted.

The genes are TRBV7-9 and TRBJ2-1, with 8 bases aligning to TRBD1. The source material was PBMCs. The origin of this receptor is a male donor in good health and CMV-seronegative. This CDR3 reads CSSSLRRGLYNEQFF. In DNA, the CDR3 is TGTTCCAGCAGCCTGCGCAGGGGGCTCTACAATGAGCAGTTCTTC.